This TCR beta chain was identified in a study of T cell changes during pregnancy in multiple sclerosis. TCRdb's copy holds only in-frame clones and misses some; the assay was immunoSEQ multiplex PCR. This table holds 40,000 to 50,000 clones, 90% found once. Only one count was recorded for this clone. The CDR3 covers 15 residues. Trimming took off 1 base at V and 4 bases at J, with 10 bases between the two ends. Germline CDR1 and CDR2: LGHNA and YNFKEQ. The input for sequencing was CD8+ T cells from peripheral blood mononuclear cells, taken in the first trimester of pregnancy. The chain joins TRBV4-2 to TRBJ2-2; a possible D gene is TRBD1 (6 bases). This clonotype was sampled from a female donor with multiple sclerosis, enrolled in a pregnancy study. CDR3: CASSQGDISTGELFF. CDR3 in DNA: TGTGCCAGCAGCCAAGGGGACATCAGCACCGGGGAGCTGTTTTTT.